A single sample is the source of the 31 T cell receptor beta chains below, sequenced in a study of regulatory T cells in long-lasting Graves disease. The sample's time point: persistent/refractory GD, antithyroid drugs over 5 years with positive TRAb. PBMC-extracted RNA yielded the TCR library. The TCR beta library used iRepertoire HTBI primers with Arm-PCR amplification of CDR3. TCRdb re-derived calls from the multiplex PCR reads in MiXCR, one entry per CDR3 protein. This table has fewer than 450,000 distinct CDR3 sequences, about 25% appearing once. The sample consisted of peripheral blood mononuclear cells (PBMCs), taken when the disease was refractory, from a patient treated with antithyroid drugs. These receptor sequences come from a female donor with Graves disease.

This clonotype was seen a handful of times. The CDR3 is CASSPFGHYEQYF. CDR3 sequence (DNA): TGTGCCAGCAGCCCGTTTGGGCACTACGAGCAGTACTTC. V and J are TRBV11-2 and TRBJ2-7; no clear D. Germline CDR1 reads SGHAT; CDR2 reads FQNNGV. V was pared by 5 bases and J by 3 bases, with 11 bases between. CDR3 length: 13 amino acids.

This clonotype was observed a few times. This rearrangement joins TRBV5-8 to TRBJ2-1; D is ambiguous. V dropped 4 bases and J dropped 10 bases, with 21 bases sitting between them. Germline CDR1 reads SGHTS; CDR2 reads YDEGEE. The CDR3 loop spans 15 amino acids. The CDR3 DNA follows: TGTGCCAGCAGCGCCGCGAGTAGAGGTATTCGGGAGCAGTTCTTC. Translating it yields CASSAASRGIREQFF.

A few counts support this clonotype. The chain couples TRBV3-1 to TRBJ1-2; D ambiguous. Deletions cut 0 bases from V and 2 bases from J, with 13 bases between. Germline assignment: CDR1 LGHDT and CDR2 YNNKEL (reference sequence). This CDR3 comprises 16 residues. The CDR3 DNA is TGTGCCAGCAGCCAAGATTCGTTAGGGTGGAACTATGGCTACACCTTC. This sequence encodes CASSQDSLGWNYGYTF.

This clonotype was seen only a few times. This chain connects TRBV20-1 to TRBJ1-5; TRBD1 aligns across 8 bases. Germline assignment: CDR1 DFQATT and CDR2 SNEGSKA (reference sequence). J gave up 3 bases and V 6 bases, and 10 bases lay outside the gene matches. The CDR3 is 15 residues long. The CDR3 DNA reads TGCAGTGCGCAAACCGTGACAGGGGTCAATCAGCCCCAGCATTTT. Its protein is CSAQTVTGVNQPQHF.

In regard to this clonotype: One end of the junction does not line up with germline, which may come from a read error. The chain carries TRBV9 and TRBJ2-1; TRBD2 matches 16 bases. From germline, CDR1 is SGDLS and CDR2 YYNGEE. The CDR3 is 20 amino acids. The DNA of the CDR3 is TGTGCCAGCAGTGTAGTGGGGACTAGCGGGAGGGCCTTCAGCTACAATGAGCAGTTCTTC. As protein: CASSVVGTSGRAFSYNEQFF.

The chain's CDR3 is CASSIGVYSNQPQHF. The CDR3 DNA is TGTGCCAGTAGTATAGGAGTTTATAGCAATCAGCCCCAGCATTTT. The chain joins TRBV19 to TRBJ1-5; D is undetermined. V was pared by 1 base and J by 0 bases, with 7 bases between. This CDR3 has 15 residues. CDR1 LNHDA and CDR2 SQIVND come from the germline V gene (reference sequence).

This clonotype was seen only a few times. The chain uses TRBV5-5 and TRBJ2-5; 7 bases align to TRBD2. After removal of 3 bases from V and 5 bases from J, the junction contained 10 bases not matched to a gene. Germline V gene sequence: CDR1 SGHKS, CDR2 YYEKEE (reference sequence). The CDR3 totals 15 residues. DNA of the CDR3: TGTGCCAGCAGCTCCGCAAGGGCGGGGGTGGAGACCCAGTACTTC. Its translation is CASSSARAGVETQYF.

The rearrangement joins TRBV12-3 or TRBV12-4 to TRBJ1-1; tentatively, D is TRBD1 (6 bases). The V end was cut by 4 bases, the J end by 5 bases, with 23 bases between. The CDR3 is 17 residues long. CDR3 DNA sequence: TGTGCCAGCAGTTCGGGGGACATATCCCCTGATCGAACTGAAGCTTTCTTT. Its protein is CASSSGDISPDRTEAFF.

This clonotype has more than one count but fewer than ten. The chain has TRBV6-5 and TRBJ1-2; D ambiguous. Trimming removed 2 bases from V and 8 bases from J, with 18 bases in between. The CDR3 contains 15 residues. CDR1 is MNHEY and CDR2 is SVGAGI in the germline V gene. CDR3 region: CASSYARIKKEGYTF. DNA of the CDR3: TGTGCCAGCAGTTACGCGCGAATTAAAAAGGAAGGCTACACCTTC.

This clonotype was seen more than once but under ten times. This chain links TRBV30 with TRBJ2-7, with 7 positions matching TRBD1. The V gene end was trimmed by 2 bases and the J gene end by 6 bases; junction bases not matched to a gene: 13. CDR3 length: 15 amino acids. The germline V gene encodes CDR1 GTSNPN and CDR2 SVGIG (reference sequence). In DNA, the CDR3 is TGTGCCTGGAGTCTAGCTCGACAGGGAAAATTCGAGCAGTACTTC. It yields the protein CAWSLARQGKFEQYF. Filled out from reference TRBV30 and TRBJ2-7, the complete variable domain reads SQTIHQWPATLVQPVGSPLSLECTVEGTSNPNLYWYRQAAGRGLQLLFYSVGIGQISSEVPQNLSASRPQDRQFILSSKKLLLSDSGFYLCAWSLARQGKFEQYFGPGTRLTVT.

The chain carries TRBV4-1 and TRBJ2-3; D is ambiguous. V lost 0 bases to trimming and J lost 8 bases, with 3 bases between them. Germline loops: CDR1 MGHRA, CDR2 YSYEKL. This CDR3 comprises 11 residues. CDR3 residues: CASSQERTQYF. The DNA for the CDR3 is TGCGCCAGCAGCCAAGAACGTACGCAGTATTTT.

This rearrangement joins TRBV20-1 to TRBJ1-3; D is undetermined. Germline CDR1 is DFQATT and CDR2 is SNEGSKA (reference sequence). V gave up 0 bases and J gave up 4 bases, with 10 bases separating them. The CDR3 sequence is 14 residues long. The CDR3 loop reads CSARDMTGGNTIYF. CDR3 nucleotides: TGCAGTGCTAGAGATATGACGGGAGGAAACACCATATATTTT.

This chain joins TRBV5-1 and TRBJ1-1; D remains ambiguous. The germline V gene encodes CDR1 SGHRS and CDR2 YFSETQ. V gave up 4 bases and J gave up 1 base, with 14 bases separating them. CDR3 size: 15 residues. Here the CDR3 DNA reads TGCGCCAGCAGCGAACTCAGAGGGCAGAACACTGAAGCTTTCTTT. It translates to CASSELRGQNTEAFF.

The rearrangement uses TRBV6-1 and TRBJ2-7, with D perhaps matching TRBD2 (5 bases). Germline CDR1 and CDR2: MNHNS and SASEGT. Trimming took 6 bases from V and 0 from J, leaving 12 bases between them. The CDR3 runs to 14 residues. The CDR3 DNA is TGTGCCAGCAGGGAGAGGGTCCTCTCCTACGAGCAGTACTTC. It codes for CASRERVLSYEQYF.

The chain employs TRBV28 and TRBJ1-1; D gene uncertain. Germline lookup yields CDR1 MDHEN and CDR2 SYDVKM. The CDR3 spans 14 residues. The V end lost 2 bases, the J end lost 1 base, and 8 bases lay between the germline ends. CDR3 in amino acids: CASSLIWQNTEAFF. CDR3 DNA: TGTGCCAGCAGTTTAATCTGGCAGAACACTGAAGCTTTCTTT. Combining the CDR3 with reference TRBV28 and TRBJ1-1 gives the whole variable domain DVKVTQSSRYLVKRTGEKVFLECVQDMDHENMFWYRQDPGLGLRLIYFSYDVKMKEKGDIPEGYSVSREKKERFSLILESASTNQTSMYLCASSLIWQNTEAFFGQGTRLTVV.

This clonotype has just a few counts. DNA for the CDR3: TGCGCCAGCAGCGGGCGACAGGGGGTTGGCACTGAAGCTTTCTTT. Protein sequence: CASSGRQGVGTEAFF. The chain couples TRBV5-1 to TRBJ1-1, with TRBD1 identical over 9 bases. The CDR3 runs to 15 residues. Germline CDR1 SGHRS, CDR2 YFSETQ. The J segment lost 4 bases and the V segment lost 4 bases, leaving 8 bases of the junction unmatched.

Concerning this clonotype itself: This may stem from a read error, because a much larger clone lies one nucleotide away. The genes are TRBV29-1 and TRBJ2-7; the match to TRBD1 covers 7 bases. The germline CDR1 and CDR2 sequences are SQVTM and ANQGSEA. The CDR3 has 17 amino acids. Written as DNA, the CDR3 is TGCAGCGTTGAAGATGGGACAGCGACTTCCTCCTCCTACGGGCAGTACTTC. It encodes CSVEDGTATSSSYGQYF.

This clonotype came up many times. The chain joins TRBV3-1 to TRBJ1-6, with D tentatively TRBD1 (6 bases). V lost 4 bases and J 11 bases, leaving 18 bases between the germline ends. Germline CDR1 is LGHDT and CDR2 is YNNKEL (reference sequence). The length of the CDR3 is 15 residues. This chain's CDR3 is CASSRSQGSAPPLHF. The CDR3 DNA sequence: TGTGCCAGCAGCCGATCACAGGGATCCGCTCCACCCCTCCACTTT.

In its sample, this clonotype was seen many times. One end of the junction fails to match germline, which may point to a read error. V is TRBV5-1 and J is TRBJ2-7; 9 bases align to TRBD1. This CDR3 spans 15 amino acids. CDR1 and CDR2 from the germline V gene are SGHRS and YFSETQ. The CDR3 sequence is CASSWVQGATYEQCF. For the CDR3, the DNA is TGCGCCAGCAGCTGGGTACAGGGGGCTACCTACGAGCAGTGCTTC. Together with reference TRBV5-1 and TRBJ2-7, the CDR3 gives the full variable domain: KAGVTQTPRYLIKTRGQQVTLSCSPISGHRSVSWYQQTPGQGLQFLFEYFSETQRNKGNFPGRFSGRQFSNSRSEMNVSTLELGDSALYLCASSWVQGATYEQCFGPGTRLTVT.

This clonotype was detected many times. This rearrangement joins TRBV2 to TRBJ1-2, with D unresolved. This CDR3 has 15 residues. Per germline, CDR1 SNHLY and CDR2 FYNNEI. Trimming took 3 bases from V and 0 from J, leaving 11 bases between them. The CDR3 nucleotides read TGTGCCAGCAGTGAGGGCAGTTGGACTAACTATGGCTACACCTTC. Protein sequence: CASSEGSWTNYGYTF.

This clonotype was seen a handful of times. The chain combines TRBV5-1 with TRBJ2-2; unclear D gene. The length of the CDR3 is 13 residues. Germline loops: CDR1 SGHRS, CDR2 YFSETQ. Trimming removed 2 bases from V and 7 bases from J, with 9 bases in between. The CDR3 here is CASSLNEDGELFF. The CDR3 coding sequence is TGCGCCAGCAGCTTAAACGAGGACGGGGAGCTGTTTTTT.

The chain recombines TRBV11-2 with TRBJ2-2, with TRBD1 matching over 7 bases. The germline CDR1 and CDR2 sequences are SGHAT and FQNNGV. V dropped 4 bases and J dropped 7; count of bases not matched to a gene: 15. This CDR3 spans 17 amino acids. The CDR3 nucleotides are TGTGCCAGCAGCTCGTTCCCGTTAAGGGGGCGGATCGGGGAGCTGTTTTTT. Amino acids: CASSSFPLRGRIGELFF.

V usage is TRBV27 and J usage is TRBJ2-3; no reliable D call. V was trimmed by 6 bases and J by 1 base, leaving 17 bases between them. This CDR3 spans 16 amino acids. Germline V CDR1 and CDR2: MNHEY, SMNVEV (reference sequence). CDR3 DNA sequence: TGTGCCAGCAGCCCTATTTGGAAACCCCGCACAGATACGCAGTATTTT. Translated, it gives CASSPIWKPRTDTQYF.

This clonotype has at least ten counts. This chain uses TRBV28 with TRBJ1-5; D uncertain. Looked up from germline, CDR1 is MDHEN and CDR2 is SYDVKM. V was shortened by 3 bases and J by 1 base, with 10 bases between the two germline ends. The CDR3 runs to 15 residues. CDR3 loop: CASSFSGRSNQPQHF. CDR3 coding DNA: TGTGCCAGCAGTTTTTCGGGAAGGAGCAATCAGCCCCAGCATTTT.

This clonotype occurred many times. This chain connects TRBV12-3 or TRBV12-4 to TRBJ1-2, with TRBD1 as a possible D gene (6 bases). CDR3 length: 14 amino acids. V gave up 4 bases and J gave up 5 bases, with 14 bases separating them. CDR3 amino acids: CASSSRTASYGYTF. The DNA for the CDR3 is TGTGCCAGCAGTTCCCGGACAGCCTCTTATGGCTACACCTTC.

The chain links TRBV29-1 to TRBJ2-7; D not certain. This CDR3 comprises 12 residues. V was pared by 6 bases and J by 0 bases, with 9 bases between. CDR1 is SQVTM and CDR2 is ANQGSEA in the germline V gene. The CDR3 DNA sequence: TGCAGCGTCTCGGCTAGCTCCTACGAGCAGTACTTC. It codes for CSVSASSYEQYF.

Many counts were recorded for this clonotype. The V gene is TRBV28, the J gene TRBJ1-2, with D hard to call. In germline, CDR1 is MDHEN, CDR2 SYDVKM. The CDR3 length is 16 residues. V gave up 8 bases and J gave up 0 bases, with 19 bases separating them. The CDR3 nucleotides are TGTGCCAGCCTGGACCCCCCCCCGAGGGCTAACTATGGCTACACCTTC. Its protein is CASLDPPPRANYGYTF.

There are a few counts of this clonotype. V gene TRBV5-6 combines with J gene TRBJ1-2; 8 nucleotides agree with TRBD1. This CDR3 spans 15 amino acids. Trimming removed 0 bases from V and 8 bases from J; junction bases left unmatched: 9. Germline loops: CDR1 SGHDT, CDR2 YYEEEE. In DNA form, the CDR3 reads TGTGCCAGCAGCTTGGTGGGACAGGCGTTGAAGGGCTACACCTTC. Translation gives CASSLVGQALKGYTF.

The DNA for the CDR3 is TGTGCCAGCGGGCGCTGGGGGGAGGGCCAAGAGACCCAGTACTTC. Its translation: CASGRWGEGQETQYF. This chain uses TRBV27 with TRBJ2-5, with 7 positions matching TRBD2. J gave up 1 base and V 8 bases, and 10 bases lay outside the gene matches. This CDR3 contains 15 residues. The germline gives CDR1 MNHEY, CDR2 SMNVEV (reference sequence).

This clonotype has just a few counts. The chain joins TRBV19 to TRBJ1-1; D not certain. Germline loops: CDR1 LNHDA, CDR2 SQIVND (reference sequence). V lost 5 bases to trimming and J lost 1 base, with 11 bases between them. This CDR3 is built from 14 residues. CDR3 loop: CASSPSHRNTEAFF. The CDR3, as DNA: TGTGCCAGTAGTCCATCCCATAGGAACACTGAAGCTTTCTTT.

The V gene is TRBV14, the J gene TRBJ1-1; 8 bases line up with TRBD1. This CDR3 comprises 15 residues. Germline CDR1 is SGHDN and CDR2 is FVKESK. The V segment lost 3 bases and the J segment 4 bases; nucleotides outside the gene matches: 7. CDR3 nucleotides: TGTGCCAGCAGCCATCGGCAGGGGGCGAGCACTGAAGCTTTCTTT. The encoded protein is CASSHRQGASTEAFF.